What follows is one TCR beta chain and its context. These data originate in a study of blood T cell repertoires in COVID-19. CDR1 LNHDA and CDR2 SQIVND come from the germline V gene (reference sequence). The CDR3 totals 13 residues. Trimming removed 3 bases at V and 1 base at J, with 6 bases between. The protocol was immunoSEQ multiplex PCR, while the TCRdb copy is restricted to in-frame clones and leaves out a portion. Of about 120,000 clones in the sample, approximately 87% are singletons; the top ten hold 3% to 4%. This TCR came from a man in his sixties with acute or convalescent COVID-19. The sequencing sample was made of peripheral blood. The genes are TRBV19 and TRBJ1-1; no clear D. The CDR3 loop is CASSITSNTEAFF. The DNA for the CDR3 is TGTGCCAGTAGTATTACATCGAACACTGAAGCTTTCTTT.